Listed below are T cell receptor beta chains from one sample, sequenced in a study of vaccination and CD4 T cells after COVID-19. TCRdb redid the calling of the PCR reads with MiXCR, one entry per CDR3 protein. The sample holds 15,000 to 20,000 distinct CDR3 sequences, 60% to 75% seen once. Their cognate antigens are unknown. What was sequenced was CD4+ T cells from blood, cultured in vitro. Receptor source: a human donor who had recovered from COVID-19. CDR3s include the opening cysteine and the closing phenylalanine or tryptophan. The D gene is left open where the match is weak. The size field is filled for only some rows; it gives once, few, many or a size class.

CDR3 DNA: TGCAGTGCTAGGAGGGACAGAAATCAGCCCCAGCATTTT; CDR3 protein: CSARRDRNQPQHF; D gene: TRBD1; V gene: TRBV20-1; J gene: TRBJ1-5; clone size: .
CDR3 DNA: TGTGCCAGCAGCTTAGGGGGCTATAGGTACACTGAAGCTTTCTTT; CDR3 protein: CASSLGGYRYTEAFF; D gene: .; V gene: TRBV7-2; J gene: TRBJ1-1; clone size: few
CDR3 DNA: TGTGCCAGCAGCCCTGACGGGCCCCTTCAGCCCCAGCATTTT; CDR3 protein: CASSPDGPLQPQHF; D gene: .; V gene: TRBV6-1; J gene: TRBJ1-5; clone size: few
CDR3 DNA: TGTGCCAGCAGAACAGACGGGGAGACCCAGTACTTC; CDR3 protein: CASRTDGETQYF; D gene: .; V gene: TRBV27; J gene: TRBJ2-5; clone size: few
CDR3 DNA: TGTGCCAGCAGCTTACAGACGAACACTGAAGTTTTCTTT; CDR3 protein: CASSLQTNTEVFF; D gene: .; V gene: TRBV7-2; J gene: TRBJ1-1; clone size: .
CDR3 DNA: TGTGCCAGCAGCCCGGGAGTAGCGGAACAAGAGACCCAGTACTTC; CDR3 protein: CASSPGVAEQETQYF; D gene: .; V gene: TRBV7-9; J gene: TRBJ2-5; clone size: few
CDR3 DNA: TGTGCCAGCAGCCGTGACAGGGGCTCACCCCTCCACTTT; CDR3 protein: CASSRDRGSPLHF; D gene: TRBD1; V gene: TRBV11-2; J gene: TRBJ1-6; clone size: .
CDR3 DNA: TGTGCCAGCTCAAAGATGGCAGATACGCAGTATTTT; CDR3 protein: CASSKMADTQYF; D gene: .; V gene: TRBV18; J gene: TRBJ2-3; clone size: .
CDR3 DNA: TGTGCCGGACAGGATTCCTCCTACGAGCAGTACTTC; CDR3 protein: CAGQDSSYEQYF; D gene: TRBD1; V gene: TRBV30; J gene: TRBJ2-7; clone size: few
CDR3 DNA: TGTGCCAGCAGGAGGGGCAGGGACCACCCCGAGCAGTACTTC; CDR3 protein: CASRRGRDHPEQYF; D gene: .; V gene: TRBV6-4; J gene: TRBJ2-7; clone size: .
CDR3 DNA: TGTGCCTGGAGTCTGGGAGGTTACGAGCAGTACTTC; CDR3 protein: CAWSLGGYEQYF; D gene: .; V gene: TRBV30; J gene: TRBJ2-7; clone size: .
CDR3 DNA: TGTGCCAGCAGCCCCAAACTAGGGTTTAGCTCCTACAATGAGCAGTTCTTC; CDR3 protein: CASSPKLGFSSYNEQFF; D gene: .; V gene: TRBV11-3; J gene: TRBJ2-1; clone size: .
CDR3 DNA: TGCAGTGCCGGGACAGCCACGACAGATACGCAGTATTTT; CDR3 protein: CSAGTATTDTQYF; D gene: TRBD1; V gene: TRBV20-1; J gene: TRBJ2-3; clone size: .
CDR3 DNA: TGCAGTGCTAGCTCCCCTGACGGGGAGTGGTACGAGCAGTACTTC; CDR3 protein: CSASSPDGEWYEQYF; D gene: .; V gene: TRBV20-1; J gene: TRBJ2-7; clone size: .
CDR3 DNA: TGTGCCAGCTCACCGGAGTGGGGAGACAATCAGCCCCAGCATTTT; CDR3 protein: CASSPEWGDNQPQHF; D gene: .; V gene: TRBV18; J gene: TRBJ1-5; clone size: .
CDR3 DNA: TGTGCCAGCGAGAAATTTTCTGGGGCCAACGTCCTGACTTTC; CDR3 protein: CASEKFSGANVLTF; D gene: .; V gene: TRBV7-8; J gene: TRBJ2-6; clone size: .
CDR3 DNA: TGTGCCAGCAGCAGATTTTGGACAGGGCATCAGCCCCAGCATTTT; CDR3 protein: CASSRFWTGHQPQHF; D gene: .; V gene: TRBV21-1; J gene: TRBJ1-5; clone size: few
CDR3 DNA: TGCAGTGCCAGCCCAAGACAGGGGAAGACAGATACGCAGTATTTT; CDR3 protein: CSASPRQGKTDTQYF; D gene: TRBD1; V gene: TRBV20-1; J gene: TRBJ2-3; clone size: .
CDR3 DNA: TGCAGTGCTAGAGATAGTGAGCGCAGCCCCAATCAGCCCCAGCATTTT; CDR3 protein: CSARDSERSPNQPQHF; D gene: .; V gene: TRBV20-1; J gene: TRBJ1-5; clone size: few
CDR3 DNA: TGTGCCAGTGATCTAGCCGGAACCGGGGAGCTGTTTTTT; CDR3 protein: CASDLAGTGELFF; D gene: .; V gene: TRBV2; J gene: TRBJ2-2; clone size: .
CDR3 DNA: TGCGCCAGCAGCTTATCGCTTCTCGAGGTCACGGGGGAGCAGTACTTC; CDR3 protein: CASSLSLLEVTGEQYF; D gene: .; V gene: TRBV5-1; J gene: TRBJ2-7; clone size: .
CDR3 DNA: TGTGCCAGCAGAGGGAAAGAAGGCAATCAGCCCCAGCATTTT; CDR3 protein: CASRGKEGNQPQHF; D gene: .; V gene: TRBV27; J gene: TRBJ1-5; clone size: .
CDR3 DNA: TGCGCCAGCAGCTTGGCCGGCGGGACCCAAGGAGATACGCAGTATTTT; CDR3 protein: CASSLAGGTQGDTQYF; D gene: .; V gene: TRBV5-1; J gene: TRBJ2-3; clone size: .
CDR3 DNA: TGTGCCAGCAGCCCCGCCGGGGGTGCGGGGCAAGAGACCCAGTACTTC; CDR3 protein: CASSPAGGAGQETQYF; D gene: .; V gene: TRBV5-4; J gene: TRBJ2-5; clone size: .
CDR3 DNA: TGCAGTGCTAGAGTAGGGACAGGAGAACAGCCCCAGCATTTT; CDR3 protein: CSARVGTGEQPQHF; D gene: TRBD1; V gene: TRBV20-1; J gene: TRBJ1-5; clone size: .
CDR3 DNA: TGTGCCACCAGCAGAGATCGACAGGTCAATGAGCAGTTCTTC; CDR3 protein: CATSRDRQVNEQFF; D gene: .; V gene: TRBV15; J gene: TRBJ2-1; clone size: .
CDR3 DNA: TGTGCCAGCAGCCAAGGGGGAACGATCGGTGGCTACACCTTC; CDR3 protein: CASSQGGTIGGYTF; D gene: .; V gene: TRBV2; J gene: TRBJ1-2; clone size: .
CDR3 DNA: TGCAGTGCTAGACCGGGACAGGGGGTCGTAGGTGAGCAGTTCTTC; CDR3 protein: CSARPGQGVVGEQFF; D gene: TRBD1; V gene: TRBV20-1; J gene: TRBJ2-1; clone size: .
CDR3 DNA: TGCAGCGTTGCTCGGGGTGGGGACTATGGCTACACCTTC; CDR3 protein: CSVARGGDYGYTF; D gene: .; V gene: TRBV29-1; J gene: TRBJ1-2; clone size: .
CDR3 DNA: TGTGCCAGCAGTTATAGTTACAACTACAATGAGCAGTTCTTC; CDR3 protein: CASSYSYNYNEQFF; D gene: .; V gene: TRBV6-5; J gene: TRBJ2-1; clone size: .